The 3 T cell receptor beta chains below were found in one sample sequenced in a study of T cells after yellow fever vaccination. TCRdb independently ran MiXCR on the 5' RACE reads; one entry per CDR3 protein. The sample contains some 600,000 distinct CDR3 sequences, 9% to 15% of which appear only once. The input for sequencing was PBMCs, taken on the day of the yellow fever booster vaccination. The origin of the receptors is a man under 40 who received the YFV17D yellow fever vaccine.

This clonotype was seen a handful of times. The rearrangement uses TRBV5-1 and TRBJ1-2; 9 nucleotides align to TRBD1. Germline assignment: CDR1 SGHRS and CDR2 YFSETQ. V was clipped by 3 bases and J by 6 bases; unmatched bases: 6. This CDR3 has 14 residues. The CDR3 loop is CASSSGTGRDGYTF. In DNA, the CDR3 is TGCGCCAGCAGCTCGGGGACAGGGCGAGATGGCTACACCTTC.

The chain couples TRBV6-5 to TRBJ2-1; TRBD2 matches at 11 bases. Germline loops: CDR1 MNHEY, CDR2 SVGAGI. CDR3 size: 13 residues. V gave up 2 bases and J gave up 13 bases; unmatched junction bases: 4. The CDR3 region is CASSYHSGGVQFF. The DNA of the CDR3 is TGTGCCAGCAGTTACCATAGCGGGGGGGTCCAGTTCTTC.

This clonotype was picked up a small number of times. The chain carries TRBV18 and TRBJ1-5; 10 bases line up with TRBD1. Trimming took 3 bases from V and 3 from J; bases not matched to a gene: 8. Germline assignment: CDR1 KGHSH and CDR2 LQKENI. The CDR3 consists of 17 residues. CDR3 amino acids: CASSPTGTGDSNQPQHF. CDR3 coding DNA: TGTGCCAGCTCACCTACCGGGACAGGGGACTCCAATCAGCCCCAGCATTTT.